This T cell receptor (beta chain) emerged from a study of blood T cell repertoires in COVID-19. TCRdb's copy holds only in-frame clones and misses some; the assay was immunoSEQ multiplex PCR. The sample carries roughly 200,000 clones, around 90% recorded once. Germline V gene sequence: CDR1 SGHAT, CDR2 FQNNGV. Trimming cost V 1 base and J 1 base; bases outside gene matches: 6. The CDR3 has 16 amino acids. This chain uses TRBV11-2 with TRBJ2-5; 7 nucleotides align to TRBD2. This TCR derives from a man in his forties or fifties with acute or convalescent COVID-19. Sequenced sample: peripheral blood. CDR3 in DNA: TGTGCCAGCAGCTTAGGGGCTAGCGGACGCCAAGAGACCCAGTACTTC. Amino acid sequence: CASSLGASGRQETQYF.